What follows are 16 T cell receptor beta chains derived from one specimen sequenced in a study of response to subunit inactivated influenza vaccine. TCRdb reprocessed the RT-PCR reads with MiXCR, giving one entry per CDR3 protein. The data hold more than 400,000 distinct CDR3 sequences, with about 7.2% observed a single time. Sequencing used PBMCs from blood, obtained roughly 24 months after vaccination. Receptors were obtained from a man aged 50 to 75 who received an inactivated influenza vaccine.

The rearrangement joins TRBV6-5 to TRBJ2-1; TRBD2 matches at 8 bases. With V trimmed by 6 bases and J by 3 bases, 10 bases remained unmatched. Germline loops: CDR1 MNHEY, CDR2 SVGAGI. The CDR3 spans 16 residues. The CDR3 sequence is CASRLTSGSHYNEQFF. Here the CDR3 DNA reads TGTGCCAGCAGGTTAACGAGCGGGAGTCACTACAATGAGCAGTTCTTC.

Only a few counts were recorded for this clonotype. V is TRBV5-1 and J is TRBJ2-1; D ambiguous. The germline CDR1 and CDR2 sequences are SGHRS and YFSETQ. Trimming took off 4 bases at V and 3 bases at J, with 17 bases between the two ends. CDR3 size: 16 residues. CDR3 nucleotides: TGCGCCAGCAGCCAGATGGGTTCCGGCCTCTACAATGAGCAGTTCTTC. Its translation is CASSQMGSGLYNEQFF.

This clonotype has at least ten counts. The genes are TRBV20-1 and TRBJ2-5; D gene unclear. The V end lost 5 bases, the J end lost 7 bases, and 14 bases lay between the germline ends. The germline CDR1 and CDR2 sequences are DFQATT and SNEGSKA (reference sequence). This CDR3 has 12 amino acids. Here the CDR3 DNA reads TGCAGTGCTTCAACCCCGAAGTGGACCCAGTACTTC. Its protein product is CSASTPKWTQYF.

This clonotype appeared a few times. The chain uses TRBV7-2 and TRBJ1-6, with D hard to call. The germline CDR1 and CDR2 sequences are SGHTA and FQGNSA. This CDR3 comprises 14 residues. V lost 2 bases, J lost 6 bases, and 8 bases lay in between. CDR3 nucleotides: TGTGCCAGCAGCTTATGGACTGTTAATTCACCCCTCCACTTT. Amino acids: CASSLWTVNSPLHF.

This clonotype was recorded at least ten times. The chain joins TRBV10-3 to TRBJ2-2; D unclear. The germline V and J ends were trimmed by 0 bases and 5 bases, with 4 bases remaining between them. CDR1 and CDR2 from the germline V gene are ENHRY and SYGVKD. The CDR3 covers 13 residues. The CDR3 DNA reads as TGTGCCATCAGTGAGTCGGCAACCGGGGAGCTGTTTTTT. Its protein product is CAISESATGELFF.

This clonotype was recorded a few times. The CDR3 here is CASSFTSGGLYNEQFF. CDR3 DNA: TGTGCCAGCAGTTTCACTAGCGGGGGCCTTTACAATGAGCAGTTCTTC. V usage is TRBV12-3 or TRBV12-4 and J usage is TRBJ2-1; 11 bases are shared with TRBD2. The CDR3 runs to 16 residues. Trimming at V came to 3 bases and at J to 4 bases, leaving 5 bases not matched to a gene.

This chain joins TRBV6-5 and TRBJ1-3; D is perhaps TRBD1 (6 bases). V was pared by 0 bases and J by 4 bases, with 7 bases between. In germline, CDR1 is MNHEY, CDR2 SVGAGI. The CDR3 length is 14 residues. The CDR3 protein is CASSYSGQGNTIYF. As DNA, the CDR3 is TGTGCCAGCAGTTACTCGGGACAAGGAAACACCATATATTTT.

The sample holds many counts of this clonotype. This chain uses TRBV18 with TRBJ2-1; D perhaps matches TRBD1 (6 bases). Germline CDR1 is KGHSH and CDR2 is LQKENI. Between the trimmed V and J ends, which lost 8 bases and 7 bases, there was a span of 18 bases. CDR3 length: 14 amino acids. The chain's CDR3 is CASGKQGVENEQFF. In DNA, the CDR3 is TGTGCCAGCGGGAAACAGGGTGTGGAGAATGAGCAGTTCTTC.

This clonotype turned up a few times. The rearrangement links TRBV19 to TRBJ2-1; 10 bases agree with TRBD1. Trimming at V came to 8 bases and at J to 1 base, leaving 2 bases not matched to a gene. CDR1 is LNHDA, CDR2 SQIVND, per germline (reference sequence). The CDR3 is 14 amino acids. The CDR3: CASRQGASYNEQFF. CDR3 DNA sequence: TGTGCCAGTCGACAGGGGGCTTCCTACAATGAGCAGTTCTTC.

The V gene is TRBV12-3 or TRBV12-4, the J gene TRBJ2-3; 9 bases match TRBD2. J was trimmed by 2 bases and V by 3 bases; bases with no gene match: 9. CDR3 length: 17 residues. The CDR3 here is CASSFPAGGSFTDTQYF. As DNA, the CDR3 is TGTGCCAGCAGTTTTCCAGCGGGGGGCTCATTCACAGATACGCAGTATTTT.

This clonotype was observed a few times. The chain recombines TRBV3-1 with TRBJ2-1; weak D call: TRBD1 (5 bases). This CDR3 region has 15 residues. The germline V and J ends were trimmed by 5 bases and 8 bases, with 19 bases remaining between them. Germline assignment: CDR1 LGHDT and CDR2 YNNKEL (reference sequence). The CDR3 sequence is CASSENTYRGHEQFF. The CDR3 DNA reads as TGTGCCAGCAGCGAAAATACTTATAGGGGCCATGAGCAGTTCTTC.

The chain combines TRBV2 with TRBJ2-7, with D perhaps TRBD1 or TRBD2 (5 bases each). The CDR3 totals 14 residues. Germline-derived CDR1 and CDR2 are SNHLY and FYNNEI. Trimming took off 4 bases at V and 3 bases at J, with 13 bases between the two ends. The CDR3 nucleotides are TGTGCCAGCAGTGTACCCGGGGCCCGCTACGAGCAGTACTTC. Residues: CASSVPGARYEQYF.

This clonotype was seen ten or more times. The gene calls are TRBV20-1 and TRBJ1-6, with D unresolved. Germline loops: CDR1 DFQATT, CDR2 SNEGSKA (reference sequence). V dropped 4 bases and J dropped 7 bases, with 11 bases sitting between them. This CDR3 is built from 13 residues. CDR3 bases: TGCAGTGCTACCCTTCGAGCGAATTCACCCCTCCACTTT. Translation gives CSATLRANSPLHF.

This clonotype was counted many times. This chain links TRBV5-1 with TRBJ2-1; D call uncertain. V dropped 4 bases and J dropped 0 bases, with 8 bases sitting between them. The CDR3 is made up of 14 amino acids. CDR1 is SGHRS and CDR2 is YFSETQ in the germline V gene. CDR3 sequence reads: CASSRRSSYNEQFF. The CDR3 DNA follows: TGCGCCAGCAGCCGACGTAGCTCCTACAATGAGCAGTTCTTC.

This clonotype was counted only a few times. The rearrangement joins TRBV10-3 to TRBJ2-7; the D is unclear. CDR3 length: 13 amino acids. Trimming removed 5 bases from V and 3 bases from J, with 11 bases in between. The germline V gene encodes CDR1 ENHRY and CDR2 SYGVKD. CDR3 sequence: CAISKDGDYEQYF. In nucleotides, the CDR3 is TGTGCCATCAGTAAGGACGGAGACTACGAGCAGTACTTC.

This clonotype was detected only a few times. The J gene is TRBJ2-7, the V gene TRBV7-2, with 7 bases aligning to TRBD1. V was pared by 5 bases and J by 7 bases, with 11 bases of the junction left unmatched. Germline CDR1 and CDR2: SGHTA and FQGNSA. The CDR3 covers 14 residues. DNA of the CDR3: TGTGCCAGCAGCCCCCACCTTGACAGGGTTGAGCAGTACTTC. It encodes CASSPHLDRVEQYF.